What follows are 22 T cell receptor beta chains derived from one specimen sequenced in a study of regulatory T cells in long-lasting Graves disease. Time point in this sample: newly diagnosed GD, antithyroid drugs for less than 3 months. RNA extracted from PBMCs served as the sequencing template. For TCR beta, libraries came from iRepertoire HTBI primers and Arm-PCR of CDR3 regions. TCRdb re-called the multiplex PCR reads through MiXCR, storing one row per CDR3 protein. Of 200,000 to 250,000 distinct CDR3 sequences in the sample, around 21% were seen once. The starting material was peripheral blood mononuclear cells (PBMCs), obtained at new diagnosis, from a patient treated with antithyroid drugs. The source is a female donor with Graves disease.

This clonotype was picked up many times. CDR3 sequence: CASSPGALGTEAFF. For the CDR3, the DNA is TGTGCCAGCAGTCCGGGGGCTTTGGGCACTGAAGCTTTCTTT. The chain uses TRBV6-1 and TRBJ1-1; possibly TRBD1 for D (6 bases). Germline CDR1 is MNHNS and CDR2 is SASEGT. The CDR3 has 14 residues. V was clipped by 5 bases and J by 4 bases, with 14 bases between them.

This clonotype was found many times. This chain joins TRBV2 and TRBJ2-1; 8 bases align to TRBD2. Germline CDR1 is SNHLY and CDR2 is FYNNEI. This CDR3 is 15 amino acids long. The junction had 4 bases not matched to a gene; V was cut back by 5 bases and J by 1 base. The CDR3 is CASSREGHSYNEQFF. In DNA, the CDR3 is TGTGCCAGCAGTCGGGAGGGCCATTCCTACAATGAGCAGTTCTTC.

This clonotype was seen more than once but under ten times. This chain uses TRBV19 with TRBJ1-1; 7 nucleotides align to TRBD1. The CDR3 has 15 residues. J was trimmed by 5 bases and V by 3 bases; bases with no gene match: 9. Germline lookup yields CDR1 LNHDA and CDR2 SQIVND (reference sequence). CDR3 sequence reads: CASSIQLTGRTEAFF. The CDR3 nucleotides read TGTGCCAGTAGTATTCAACTGACAGGGCGGACTGAAGCTTTCTTT.

This clonotype has ten or more counts. The chain recombines TRBV27 with TRBJ2-2; perhaps TRBD2 as D (5 bases). Trimming took 8 bases from V and 4 from J, leaving 8 bases between them. The CDR3 runs to 12 residues. Germline CDR1 and CDR2: MNHEY and SMNVEV (reference sequence). In DNA form, the CDR3 reads TGTGCCAGCGGACTTCTCACCGGGGAGCTGTTTTTT. Translated, it gives CASGLLTGELFF.

In this sample, this clonotype turned up many times. The chain employs TRBV11-2 and TRBJ1-4; unclear D gene. Germline assignment: CDR1 SGHAT and CDR2 FQNNGV. The CDR3 totals 13 residues. V lost 5 bases, J lost 8 bases, and 12 bases lay in between. The CDR3 DNA is TGTGCCAGCAGCCCCGAGGCAGAAGAAAAACTGTTTTTT. This codes for CASSPEAEEKLFF.

This clonotype has ten or more counts. The DNA of the CDR3 is TGTGCCAGCACCGGCGAAGGGGGGAACACCGGGGAGCTGTTTTTT. Translation: CASTGEGGNTGELFF. The gene calls are TRBV12-3 or TRBV12-4 and TRBJ2-2, with TRBD1 as a possible D gene (6 bases). The CDR3 sequence is 15 residues long. V dropped 7 bases and J dropped 1 base, with 13 bases sitting between them.

As to this clonotype: This may be a read error, as it is one base from a much larger clone. This CDR3 is missing its conserved last phenylalanine or tryptophan, likely due to a read error. V is TRBV5-1 and J is TRBJ2-5; TRBD2 aligns across 9 bases. CDR3 size: 17 residues. V was pared by 4 bases and J by 6 bases, with 16 bases of the junction left unmatched. Germline values: CDR1 SGHRS, CDR2 YFSETQ. The CDR3 region has the DNA TGCGCCAGCAGCCCCAAGATGCGGGGGGGCGGCTTTAAGACCCAGTACCTC. Its protein product is CASSPKMRGGGFKTQYL.

This clonotype was seen many times. V is TRBV6-1 and J is TRBJ1-1; TRBD1 might be the D (5 bases). The germline V gene encodes CDR1 MNHNS and CDR2 SASEGT. V was cut by 6 bases and J by 1 base, with 9 bases left in between. The CDR3 is 13 residues long. The CDR3 nucleotides read TGTGCCAGCAGGCCGGGACGGAACACTGAAGCTTTCTTT. Translation gives CASRPGRNTEAFF.

Regarding this clonotype: This sequence may be a read error, since a much larger clone differs from it by one base. The gene calls are TRBV30 and TRBJ2-2; TRBD1 or TRBD2 may be the D gene (6 bases each). Germline CDR1 and CDR2: GTSNPN and SVGIG (reference sequence). The CDR3 is made up of 16 amino acids. CDR3 in DNA: TGTGCCTGGAGCAAAGGGTGGGGGGCGAACACCGGGGAGCTGCTTTTT. It codes for CAWSKGWGANTGELLF. Based on the CDR3 plus reference TRBV30 and TRBJ2-2, the full variable domain is SQTIHQWPATLVQPVGSPLSLECTVEGTSNPNLYWYRQAAGRGLQLLFYSVGIGQISSEVPQNLSASRPQDRQFILSSKKLLLSDSGFYLCAWSKGWGANTGELLFGEGSRLTVL.

This clonotype came up a few times. The CDR3 does not end in the conserved phenylalanine or tryptophan, so this is likely a read error. The chain is built from TRBV12-3 or TRBV12-4 and TRBJ1-5, with 10 positions matching TRBD1. Trimming took 6 bases from V and 1 from J; bases not matched to a gene: 6. The CDR3 has 16 amino acids. The CDR3 DNA sequence: TGTGCCAGCAGACCGACAGGGGGCGGCAGCAATCAGCCCCAGCATTCT. It encodes CASRPTGGGSNQPQHS.

The table lists this clonotype with many counts. The J gene is TRBJ2-1, the V gene TRBV6-5; a weak D match, TRBD1 (6 bases). The V gene's germline CDR1 is MNHEY and CDR2 SVGAGI. The V gene lost 2 bases and the J gene lost 1 base, with 9 bases spanning the gap. The CDR3 is 15 amino acids. The CDR3 bases are TGTGCCAGCAGTTACCAAGGACAGTCCTACAATGAGCAGTTCTTC. Translating gives CASSYQGQSYNEQFF.

This clonotype was seen repeatedly, ten times or more. CDR3 DNA sequence: TGTGCCAGCAGGGGGACTAGCGGGGGAGAGACCCAGTACTTC. It is translated as CASRGTSGGETQYF. J is TRBJ2-5 and V is TRBV2; 14 bases match TRBD2. Germline trimming cut 6 bases from V and 4 bases from J; bases unmatched to any gene: 1. Per the germline V gene, CDR1 is SNHLY and CDR2 is FYNNEI. This CDR3 has 14 amino acids.

The sample holds many counts of this clonotype. This chain connects TRBV18 to TRBJ2-7; D may be TRBD1 or TRBD2 (6 bases each). The V gene's germline CDR1 is KGHSH and CDR2 LQKENI. The CDR3 contains 15 residues. The V end lost 1 base, the J end lost 2 bases, and 12 bases lay between the germline ends. The CDR3 region has the DNA TGTGCCAGCTCACCACAGCCCCGGGGGCCCTACGAGCAGTACTTC. As protein: CASSPQPRGPYEQYF. Using reference TRBV18 and TRBJ2-7 for the parts outside the CDR3, the full variable domain is NAGVMQNPRHLVRRRGQEARLRCSPMKGHSHVYWYRQLPEEGLKFMVYLQKENIIDESGMPKERFSAEFPKEGPSILRIQQVVRGDSAAYFCASSPQPRGPYEQYFGPGTRLTVT.

In this sample, this clonotype turned up many times. The rearrangement uses TRBV12-3 or TRBV12-4 and TRBJ2-5, with D possibly called TRBD1 or TRBD2 (6 bases each). Trimming stripped 0 bases from V and 2 bases from J, with 10 bases between. The CDR3 covers 15 residues. The CDR3, as DNA: TGTGCCAGCAGTTTAGCGTGGGGGGCACAAGAGACCCAGTACTTC. Protein sequence: CASSLAWGAQETQYF.

This clonotype was counted at least ten times. The V call is TRBV3-1, the J call TRBJ2-7; D is ambiguous. The CDR3 covers 13 residues. V was shortened by 0 bases and J by 2 bases, with 5 bases between the two germline ends. Germline V gene sequence: CDR1 LGHDT, CDR2 YNNKEL (reference sequence). The CDR3 DNA reads as TGTGCCAGCAGCCAAGATGGGGCCTACGAGCAGTACTTC. Protein: CASSQDGAYEQYF.

This clonotype was picked up many times. The V and J genes are TRBV6-2 or TRBV6-3 and TRBJ2-3; 8 bases agree with TRBD2. Trimming cost V 2 bases and J 0 bases; bases outside gene matches: 7. CDR3 length: 17 residues. From germline, CDR1 is MNHEY and CDR2 SVGEGT. CDR3 sequence: CASSYRASGRSTDTQYF. In DNA, the CDR3 is TGTGCCAGCAGTTACAGAGCAAGCGGGAGAAGCACAGATACGCAGTATTTT.

This clonotype was detected ten times or more. V and J are TRBV7-6 and TRBJ2-5; D is possibly TRBD1 or TRBD2 (5 bases each). V was trimmed by 4 bases and J by 0 bases, leaving 9 bases between them. CDR3 size: 14 residues. The germline V gene has CDR1 SGHVS and CDR2 FNYEAQ. The CDR3 region is CASSSGPNQETQYF. CDR3 in DNA: TGTGCCAGCAGCTCGGGACCCAACCAAGAGACCCAGTACTTC.

V and J are TRBV2 and TRBJ2-7; D ambiguous. V lost 4 bases, J lost 2 bases, and 15 bases lay in between. CDR1 and CDR2 from the germline V gene are SNHLY and FYNNEI. The CDR3 is made up of 15 amino acids. Written as DNA, the CDR3 is TGTGCCAGCAGTGCCCCGGGCCGACATACCTACGAGCAGTACTTC. Translating gives CASSAPGRHTYEQYF.

This clonotype was observed at least ten times. This rearrangement joins TRBV20-1 to TRBJ1-2; D unresolved. This CDR3 region has 11 residues. Germline-derived CDR1 and CDR2 are DFQATT and SNEGSKA (reference sequence). The ends were cut back, 6 bases at V and 4 bases at J, with 9 bases in the middle. The CDR3 DNA sequence: TGCAGTGCGGAACAGCCCTATGGCTACACCTTC. The encoded protein is CSAEQPYGYTF.

In its sample, this clonotype was seen many times. The chain joins TRBV27 to TRBJ1-1, with a tentative D call TRBD1 (5 bases). This CDR3 is 16 amino acids long. The V end lost 3 bases, the J end lost 1 base, and 15 bases lay between the germline ends. Germline CDR1 is MNHEY and CDR2 is SMNVEV (reference sequence). The CDR3 DNA reads as TGTGCCAGCAGTTTTGAAAGGGGTCAGCCGAACACTGAAGCTTTCTTT. Protein: CASSFERGQPNTEAFF.

This clonotype was seen at least ten times. The chain joins TRBV3-1 to TRBJ2-1; D is uncertain. The V end lost 4 bases, the J end lost 8 bases, and 9 bases lay between the germline ends. The CDR3 runs 12 residues. Germline V CDR1 and CDR2: LGHDT, YNNKEL (reference sequence). The CDR3 coding sequence is TGTGCCAGCAGCCCCACTCCCTATGAGCAGTTCTTC. Translating it yields CASSPTPYEQFF.

This clonotype occurred many times. The chain has TRBV5-1 and TRBJ2-2, with D possibly being TRBD1 or TRBD2 (5 bases each). This CDR3 has 15 amino acids. V dropped 0 bases and J dropped 2 bases, with 8 bases sitting between them. Germline values: CDR1 SGHRS, CDR2 YFSETQ. The CDR3 DNA is TGCGCCAGCAGCTTGGCGGGACGTAACACCGGGGAGCTGTTTTTT. Protein product: CASSLAGRNTGELFF.